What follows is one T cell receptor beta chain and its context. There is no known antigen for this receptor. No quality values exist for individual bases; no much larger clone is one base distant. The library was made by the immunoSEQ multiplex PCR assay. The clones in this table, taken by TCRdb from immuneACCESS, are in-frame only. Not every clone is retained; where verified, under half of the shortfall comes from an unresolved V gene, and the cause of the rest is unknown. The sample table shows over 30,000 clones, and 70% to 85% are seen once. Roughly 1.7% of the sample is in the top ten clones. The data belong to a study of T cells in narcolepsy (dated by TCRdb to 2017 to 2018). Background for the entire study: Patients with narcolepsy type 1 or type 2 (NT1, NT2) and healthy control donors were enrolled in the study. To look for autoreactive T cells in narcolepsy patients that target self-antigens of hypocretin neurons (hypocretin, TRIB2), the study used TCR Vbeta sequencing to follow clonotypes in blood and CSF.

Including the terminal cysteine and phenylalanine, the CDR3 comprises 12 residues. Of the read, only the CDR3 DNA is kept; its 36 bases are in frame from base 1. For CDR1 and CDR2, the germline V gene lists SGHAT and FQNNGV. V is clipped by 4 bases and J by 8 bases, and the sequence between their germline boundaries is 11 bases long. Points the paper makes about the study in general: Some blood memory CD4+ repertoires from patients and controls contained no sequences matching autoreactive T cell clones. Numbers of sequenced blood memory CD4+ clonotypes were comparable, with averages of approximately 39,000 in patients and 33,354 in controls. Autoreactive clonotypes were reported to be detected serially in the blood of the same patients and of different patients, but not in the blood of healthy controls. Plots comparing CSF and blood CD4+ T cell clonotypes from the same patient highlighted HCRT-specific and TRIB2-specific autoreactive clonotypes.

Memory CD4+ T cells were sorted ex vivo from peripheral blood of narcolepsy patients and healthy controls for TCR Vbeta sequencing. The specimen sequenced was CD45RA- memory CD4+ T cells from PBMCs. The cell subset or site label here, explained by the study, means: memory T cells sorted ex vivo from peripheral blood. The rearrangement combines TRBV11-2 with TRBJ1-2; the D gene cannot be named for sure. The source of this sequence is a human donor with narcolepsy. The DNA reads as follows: TGTGCCAGCAGCTCCGAGGTAAAAGGCTACACCTTC. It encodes CASSSEVKGYTF.